Shown below are 3 T cell receptor beta chains from a single sample sequenced in a study of blood T cells in healthy people across ages. PCR was performed a second time for about 7 to 11 cycles using a sample-barcoded 5' primer and a J-beta primer mix. TCRdb re-analysed the 5' RACE reads in MiXCR, keeping a single row per CDR3 protein. The data show hundreds of thousands of distinct CDR3 sequences, around 27% seen once. Sequences were obtained from blood. These receptors all stem from a woman aged 70 to 79 in good health.

This chain connects TRBV2 to TRBJ2-5, with 8 bases identical to TRBD1. Per the germline V gene, CDR1 is SNHLY and CDR2 is FYNNEI. V gave up 9 bases and J gave up 11 bases; unmatched junction bases: 14. CDR3 length: 13 amino acids. CDR3 DNA sequence: TGTGCCAGTAAACAGGGGGTGGGGAGAGAGCAGTACTTC. Amino acid sequence: CASKQGVGREQYF.

Only a few counts were recorded for this clonotype. DNA of the CDR3: TGTGCCAGCTCACCAGGTCTAGCGGGAGATCAGTACTTC. Its protein product is CASSPGLAGDQYF. V is TRBV18 and J is TRBJ2-7, with TRBD2 identical over 10 bases. Germline values: CDR1 KGHSH, CDR2 LQKENI. V lost 2 bases to trimming and J lost 10 bases; unmatched junction nucleotides: 5. The CDR3 covers 13 residues.

This clonotype was seen only a few times. The chain is built from TRBV12-5 and TRBJ2-5; the D is unclear. Gene TRBJ2-7 matches the end of the DNA better, so the J call may be wrong. Germline CDR1 and CDR2: LGHNT and FRNRAP. This CDR3 spans 15 amino acids. The CDR3: CASARGSPSSYEQYF. DNA of the CDR3: TGTGCTAGCGCCCGTGGGTCCCCGAGCTCCTACGAGCAGTACTTC.